This entry features one TCR beta chain sequence. The CDR3 consists of 16 residues. Germline lookup yields CDR1 SGHRS and CDR2 YFSETQ. Trimming removed 0 bases at V and 7 bases at J, with 19 bases between. This record belongs to a study of monozygotic twins with cystic fibrosis. The data were produced by immunoSEQ multiplex PCR, yet TCRdb's version contains in-frame clones alone and is incomplete. Of some 10,000 clones in the sample, 91% were seen once. V is TRBV5-1 and J is TRBJ1-1; possibly TRBD1 for D (5 bases). The TCR sequence derives from a boy aged 2 to 10 with cystic fibrosis. The sample was blood. CDR3 protein: CASSLAIRGLVGEAFF. For the CDR3, the DNA is TGCGCCAGCAGCTTGGCCATTCGGGGCCTTGTTGGTGAAGCTTTCTTT.